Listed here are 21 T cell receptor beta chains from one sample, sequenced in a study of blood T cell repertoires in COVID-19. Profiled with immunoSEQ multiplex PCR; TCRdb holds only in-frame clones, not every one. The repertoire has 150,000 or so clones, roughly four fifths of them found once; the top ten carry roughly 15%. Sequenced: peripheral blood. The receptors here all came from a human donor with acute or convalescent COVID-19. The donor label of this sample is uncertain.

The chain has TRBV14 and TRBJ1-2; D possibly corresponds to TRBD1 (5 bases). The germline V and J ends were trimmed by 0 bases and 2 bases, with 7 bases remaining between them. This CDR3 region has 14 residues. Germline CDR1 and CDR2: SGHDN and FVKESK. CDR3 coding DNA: TGTGCCAGCAGCCAAGAACGGGGGAACTATGGCTACACCTTC. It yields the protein CASSQERGNYGYTF.

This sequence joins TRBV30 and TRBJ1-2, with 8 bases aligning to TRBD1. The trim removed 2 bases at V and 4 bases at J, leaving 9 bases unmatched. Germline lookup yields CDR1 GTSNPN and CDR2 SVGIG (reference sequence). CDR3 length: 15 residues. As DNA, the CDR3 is TGTGCCTGGAGTTCTCACAGGGGGGAATTCTATGGCTACACCTTC. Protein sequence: CAWSSHRGEFYGYTF.

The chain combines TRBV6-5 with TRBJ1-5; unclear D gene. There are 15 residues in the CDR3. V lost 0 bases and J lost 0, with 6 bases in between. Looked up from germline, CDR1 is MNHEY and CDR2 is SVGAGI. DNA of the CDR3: TGTGCCAGCAGTTACTCCCTAAATAGCAATCAGCCCCAGCATTTT. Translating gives CASSYSLNSNQPQHF.

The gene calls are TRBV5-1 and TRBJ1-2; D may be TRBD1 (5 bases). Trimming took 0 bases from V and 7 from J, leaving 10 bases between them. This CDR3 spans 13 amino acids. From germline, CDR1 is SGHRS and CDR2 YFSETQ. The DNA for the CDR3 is TGCGCCAGCAGCTTGGTTTCGGGGGTTGGCTACACCTTC. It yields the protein CASSLVSGVGYTF.

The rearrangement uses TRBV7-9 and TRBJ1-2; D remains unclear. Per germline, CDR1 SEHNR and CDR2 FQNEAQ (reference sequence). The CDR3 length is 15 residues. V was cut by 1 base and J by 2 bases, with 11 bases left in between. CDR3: CASSLDATRNYGYTF. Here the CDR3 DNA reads TGTGCCAGCAGCTTAGATGCGACACGAAACTATGGCTACACCTTC.

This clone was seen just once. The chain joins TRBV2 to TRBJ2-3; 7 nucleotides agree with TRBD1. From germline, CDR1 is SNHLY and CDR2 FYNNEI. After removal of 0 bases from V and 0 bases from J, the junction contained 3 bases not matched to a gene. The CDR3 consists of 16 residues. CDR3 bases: TGTGCCAGCAGTGAAGCAAAAGGGGGCAGCACAGATACGCAGTATTTT. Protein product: CASSEAKGGSTDTQYF.

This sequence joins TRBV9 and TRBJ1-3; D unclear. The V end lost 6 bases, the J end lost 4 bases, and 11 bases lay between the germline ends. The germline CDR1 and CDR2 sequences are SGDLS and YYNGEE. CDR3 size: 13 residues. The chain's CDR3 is CASTELNGNTIYF. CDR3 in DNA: TGTGCCAGCACCGAGCTAAACGGAAACACCATATATTTT.

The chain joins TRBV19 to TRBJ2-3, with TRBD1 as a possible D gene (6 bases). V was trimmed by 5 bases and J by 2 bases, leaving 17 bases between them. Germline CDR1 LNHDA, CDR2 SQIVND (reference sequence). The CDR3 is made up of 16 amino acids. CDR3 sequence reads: CASSLEGGFNTDTQYF. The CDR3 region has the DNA TGTGCCAGTAGTCTCGAAGGGGGTTTTAACACAGATACGCAGTATTTT.

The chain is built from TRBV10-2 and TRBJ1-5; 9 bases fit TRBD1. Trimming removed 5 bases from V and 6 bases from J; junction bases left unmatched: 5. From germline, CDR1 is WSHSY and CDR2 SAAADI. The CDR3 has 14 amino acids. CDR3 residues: CASSLGQGTQPQHF. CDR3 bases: TGCGCCAGCAGTTTGGGACAGGGAACTCAGCCCCAGCATTTT.

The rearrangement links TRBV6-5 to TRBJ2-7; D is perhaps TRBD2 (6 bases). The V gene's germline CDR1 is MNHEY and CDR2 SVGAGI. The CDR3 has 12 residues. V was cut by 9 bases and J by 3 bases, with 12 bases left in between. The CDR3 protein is CASRTGSYEQYF. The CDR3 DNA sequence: TGTGCCAGTCGAACCGGGAGCTACGAGCAGTACTTC.

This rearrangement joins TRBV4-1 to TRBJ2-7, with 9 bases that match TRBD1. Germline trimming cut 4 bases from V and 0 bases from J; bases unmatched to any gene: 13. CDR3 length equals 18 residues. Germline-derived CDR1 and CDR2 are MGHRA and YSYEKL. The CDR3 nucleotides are TGCGCCAGCAGCCGTCAACGCCCCGGGACAGGGAGCTCCTACGAGCAGTACTTC. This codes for CASSRQRPGTGSSYEQYF.

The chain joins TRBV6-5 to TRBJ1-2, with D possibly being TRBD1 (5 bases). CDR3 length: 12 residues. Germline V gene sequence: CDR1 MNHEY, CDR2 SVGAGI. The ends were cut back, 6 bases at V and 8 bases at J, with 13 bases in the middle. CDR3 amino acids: CASSRAADGYTF. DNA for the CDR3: TGTGCCAGCAGCAGGGCAGCCGACGGCTACACCTTC.

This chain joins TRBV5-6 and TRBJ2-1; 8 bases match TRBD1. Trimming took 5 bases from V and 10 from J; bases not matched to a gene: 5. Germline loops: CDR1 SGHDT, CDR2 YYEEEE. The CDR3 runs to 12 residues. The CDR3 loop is CASRQGAREQFF. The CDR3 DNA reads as TGTGCCAGCAGGCAGGGGGCCAGGGAGCAGTTCTTC. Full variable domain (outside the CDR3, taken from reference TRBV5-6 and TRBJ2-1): DAGVTQSPTHLIKTRGQQVTLRCSPKSGHDTVSWYQQALGQGPQFIFQYYEEEERQRGNFPDRFSGHQFPNYSSELNVNALLLGDSALYLCASRQGAREQFFGPGTRLTVL.

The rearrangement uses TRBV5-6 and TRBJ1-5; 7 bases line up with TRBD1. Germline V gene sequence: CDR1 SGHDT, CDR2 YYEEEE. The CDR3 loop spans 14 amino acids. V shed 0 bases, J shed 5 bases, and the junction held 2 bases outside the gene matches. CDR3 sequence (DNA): TGTGCCAGCAGCTTGGGACAGGGCGATCAGCCCCAGCATTTT. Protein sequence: CASSLGQGDQPQHF.

CDR3 residues: CASTMEKTQYF. The CDR3 coding sequence is TGCGCCAGCACAATGGAGAAGACCCAGTACTTC. The chain carries TRBV5-1 and TRBJ2-5; D ambiguous. The CDR3 spans 11 residues. The V and J ends lost 6 bases and 6 bases respectively, with 9 bases between them. Germline CDR1 is SGHRS and CDR2 is YFSETQ.

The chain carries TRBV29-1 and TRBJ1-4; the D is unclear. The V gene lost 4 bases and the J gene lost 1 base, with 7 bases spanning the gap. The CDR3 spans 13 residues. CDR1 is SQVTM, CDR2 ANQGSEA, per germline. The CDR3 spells CSVVGGTNEKLFF. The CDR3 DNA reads TGCAGCGTTGTTGGCGGAACTAATGAAAAACTGTTTTTT.

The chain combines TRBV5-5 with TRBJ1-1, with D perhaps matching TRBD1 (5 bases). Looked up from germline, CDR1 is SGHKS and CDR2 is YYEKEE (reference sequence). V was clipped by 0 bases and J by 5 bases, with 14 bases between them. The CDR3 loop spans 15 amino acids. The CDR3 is CASSLARASYTEAFF. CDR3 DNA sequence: TGTGCCAGCAGCTTGGCCAGGGCCAGTTATACTGAAGCTTTCTTT.

The CDR3 region has the DNA TGCGCCAGCAGCCGGCAGCTGGGACAGGGTTTTTCACCCCTCCACTTT. As protein: CASSRQLGQGFSPLHF. The chain recombines TRBV4-1 with TRBJ1-6, with 9 bases fitting TRBD1. CDR3 length: 16 residues. Germline V gene sequence: CDR1 MGHRA, CDR2 YSYEKL. The ends lost 4 bases at V and 9 bases at J; junction bases unmatched: 10.

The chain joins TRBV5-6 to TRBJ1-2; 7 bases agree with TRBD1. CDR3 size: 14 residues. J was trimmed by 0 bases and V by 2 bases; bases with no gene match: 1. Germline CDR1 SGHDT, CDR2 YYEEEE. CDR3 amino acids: CASSLGTANYGYTF. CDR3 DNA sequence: TGTGCCAGCAGCTTAGGGACAGCTAACTATGGCTACACCTTC.

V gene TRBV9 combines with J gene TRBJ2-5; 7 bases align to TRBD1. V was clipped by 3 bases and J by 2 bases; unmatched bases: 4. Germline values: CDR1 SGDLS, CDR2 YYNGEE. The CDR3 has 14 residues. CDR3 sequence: CASSGWDSQETQYF. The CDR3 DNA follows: TGTGCCAGCAGCGGATGGGACAGTCAAGAGACCCAGTACTTC.

The CDR3 spells CASSLYRANAGNTIYF. The CDR3, as DNA: TGTGCCAGCAGTTTATACAGGGCCAACGCTGGAAACACCATATATTTT. The J gene is TRBJ1-3, the V gene TRBV2; D might be TRBD1 (6 bases). From germline, CDR1 is SNHLY and CDR2 FYNNEI. The CDR3 sequence is 16 residues long. V dropped 5 bases and J dropped 2 bases, with 16 bases sitting between them.